The 28 T cell receptor beta chains presented below share a single source sample, sequenced in a study of shared clonotypes between healthy human individuals. Assay used: immunoSEQ multiplex PCR; TCRdb lists only in-frame clones, some missing. The table lists about 870,000 clones, approximately 92% of them singletons. CD45RO-negative, CCR7-positively selected cells formed the naive CD8 fraction, excluding terminally differentiated effector memory CD45RA+ cells. The sequenced material came from naive CD8+ T cells sorted from blood. All receptors come from a man aged 25 to 40 in good health.

On this clone itself: This specimen includes other DNA sequences encoding the same CDR3. The chain carries TRBV2 and TRBJ2-7; D gene ambiguous. V dropped 3 bases and J dropped 3 bases, with 6 bases sitting between them. Germline loops: CDR1 SNHLY, CDR2 FYNNEI. The CDR3 totals 12 residues. The CDR3 sequence: CASSDLSYEQYF. CDR3 DNA sequence: TGTGCCAGCAGTGACCTCAGCTACGAGCAGTACTTC.

This clone was recorded a few times. V usage is TRBV11-2 and J usage is TRBJ2-1, with 11 bases matching TRBD2. The CDR3 has 16 amino acids. With 5 bases clipped from V and 10 bases from J, the junction kept 13 bases outside the gene matches. The germline CDR1 and CDR2 sequences are SGHAT and FQNNGV. The CDR3 bases are TGTGCCAGCAGCCCGCTAGCGGGAGGCCATAGGTGGGAGCAGTTCTTC. Protein: CASSPLAGGHRWEQFF.

About this clone itself: With a far larger clone one base away, a read error is the likely cause. Different DNA sequences within this sample yield the same CDR3. V gene TRBV6-1 combines with J gene TRBJ2-7; TRBD2 might be the D (6 bases). In germline, CDR1 is MNHNS, CDR2 SASEGT. The ends were cut back, 6 bases at V and 0 bases at J, with 6 bases in the middle. The CDR3 length is 12 residues. The CDR3 coding sequence is TGTGCCAGCAGCGGGAGCTCCTACGAGCAGTACTTC. This gives the protein CASSGSSYEQYF.

The chain is built from TRBV4-1 and TRBJ1-2, with 10 nucleotides matching TRBD1. J lost 7 bases, V lost 4 bases, and 3 bases had no gene match. CDR1 MGHRA and CDR2 YSYEKL come from the germline V gene. The CDR3 is made up of 13 amino acids. The CDR3 region is CASSLGQGVGYTF. CDR3 sequence (DNA): TGCGCCAGCAGCCTAGGACAGGGGGTTGGCTACACCTTC.

V and J are TRBV4-1 and TRBJ2-1; D possibly corresponds to TRBD2 (6 bases). The CDR3 contains 20 residues. Trimming took 3 bases from V and 2 from J, leaving 26 bases between them. CDR1 and CDR2 (germline): MGHRA, YSYEKL. CDR3 in DNA: TGCGCCAGCAGCCATCCCAAGGATCCCCTGGGGGGTGGTACCTACAATGAGCAGTTCTTC. It translates to CASSHPKDPLGGGTYNEQFF.

The gene calls are TRBV4-1 and TRBJ2-7; D not resolved. From germline, CDR1 is MGHRA and CDR2 YSYEKL. Trimming shortened V by 0 bases and J by 2 bases, and 11 bases separated the two germline ends. There are 15 residues in the CDR3. CDR3 bases: TGCGCCAGCAGCCAAGAAATAAGGGCAACCTACGAGCAGTACTTC. It specifies CASSQEIRATYEQYF.

The V and J genes are TRBV28 and TRBJ2-1; either TRBD1 or TRBD2 may supply D (5 bases each). The CDR3 is 11 amino acids. Germline V lookup: CDR1 MDHEN, CDR2 SYDVKM. Trimming left V 3 bases short and J 12 bases short, with 9 bases between. CDR3 protein: CASSFGALQFF. In DNA form, the CDR3 reads TGTGCCAGCAGTTTCGGGGCCTTGCAGTTCTTC.

The chain couples TRBV10-3 to TRBJ2-6; 7 bases fit TRBD2. V trimming: 11 bases; J trimming: 1 base; junction bases outside the gene matches: 11. Germline assignment: CDR1 ENHRY and CDR2 SYGVKD. This CDR3 region has 16 residues. The CDR3 here is CAAGGRDDSGANVLTF. In nucleotides, the CDR3 is TGTGCCGCCGGGGGGAGGGACGATTCTGGGGCCAACGTCCTGACTTTC.

This clone has only one observation. The chain joins TRBV19 to TRBJ2-2; D gene uncertain. Germline V gene sequence: CDR1 LNHDA, CDR2 SQIVND (reference sequence). CDR3 length: 13 amino acids. V was shortened by 7 bases and J by 0 bases, with 6 bases between the two germline ends. The CDR3 region is CASIIPNTGELFF. CDR3 in DNA: TGTGCCAGTATAATCCCGAACACCGGGGAGCTGTTTTTT.

The V call is TRBV29-1, the J call TRBJ2-1; tentatively, D is TRBD2 (6 bases). Trimming took 6 bases from V and 2 from J, leaving 11 bases between them. The CDR3 consists of 13 residues. Germline lookup yields CDR1 SQVTM and CDR2 ANQGSEA. The CDR3 DNA follows: TGCAGCGTACCCAGACTAGCCTACAATGAGCAGTTCTTC. Translating gives CSVPRLAYNEQFF.

The chain is built from TRBV13 and TRBJ2-7; 10 bases are shared with TRBD2. The CDR3 covers 15 residues. The V gene's germline CDR1 is PRHDT and CDR2 FYEKMQ (reference sequence). The trim removed 5 bases at V and 3 bases at J, leaving 7 bases unmatched. The CDR3 DNA sequence: TGTGCCAGCAGCCTTCAGCGGGAGGGCCTCTACGAGCAGTACTTC. This gives the protein CASSLQREGLYEQYF.

The chain is built from TRBV7-2 and TRBJ2-3; D gene unclear. Per germline, CDR1 SGHTA and CDR2 FQGNSA. V lost 1 base to trimming and J lost 0 bases, with 8 bases between them. CDR3 length: 15 residues. The CDR3, as DNA: TGTGCCAGCAGCTTAGAGCACAGCAGCACAGATACGCAGTATTTT. Protein: CASSLEHSSTDTQYF.

The V gene is TRBV20-1, the J gene TRBJ1-2; D call uncertain. Trimming took off 1 base at V and 12 bases at J, with 9 bases between the two ends. CDR3 length: 10 amino acids. Germline-derived CDR1 and CDR2 are DFQATT and SNEGSKA (reference sequence). CDR3 in DNA: TGCAGTGCTAGAGTCCCCCGACACACCTTC. It translates to CSARVPRHTF.

The chain has TRBV7-2 and TRBJ2-1, with D possibly matching TRBD1 (6 bases). The ends were cut back, 4 bases at V and 2 bases at J, with 12 bases in the middle. This CDR3 region has 15 residues. CDR1 is SGHTA and CDR2 is FQGNSA in the germline V gene. The CDR3 loop is CASSSTGTTYNEQFF. CDR3 coding DNA: TGTGCCAGCAGCTCCACCGGGACAACCTACAATGAGCAGTTCTTC.

In this sample, this clone turned up once. The chain combines TRBV28 with TRBJ2-1, with a possible D match to TRBD2 (6 bases). Trimming took 5 bases from V and 7 from J, leaving 18 bases between them. The germline V gene has CDR1 MDHEN and CDR2 SYDVKM. This CDR3 region has 15 residues. The CDR3 nucleotides are TGTGCCAGCAGTCACCCCCCGGGACTTGGAAATGAGCAGTTCTTC. Translated: CASSHPPGLGNEQFF.

V is TRBV11-2 and J is TRBJ2-1, with 14 bases lining up with TRBD2. With 4 bases clipped from V and 2 bases from J, the junction kept 4 bases outside the gene matches. Germline V gene sequence: CDR1 SGHAT, CDR2 FQNNGV. The CDR3 is 17 residues long. The CDR3 region has the DNA TGTGCCAGCAGCTCCGGACTAGCGGGAGGTACCTACAATGAGCAGTTCTTC. Translated: CASSSGLAGGTYNEQFF.

On this clone: This sample also contains other DNA sequences that code for the same CDR3. The V call is TRBV7-9, the J call TRBJ2-7; D remains ambiguous. V dropped 5 bases and J dropped 3 bases, with 8 bases sitting between them. This CDR3 is built from 12 residues. Germline assignment: CDR1 SEHNR and CDR2 FQNEAQ (reference sequence). The CDR3 sequence: CASSLNSYEQYF. The CDR3 nucleotides are TGTGCCAGCAGCCTAAATAGCTACGAGCAGTACTTC.

This chain's CDR3 is CASSPLRMDDTEAFF. As DNA, the CDR3 is TGCGCCAGCAGCCCCCTGCGTATGGATGACACTGAAGCTTTCTTT. The gene calls are TRBV5-1 and TRBJ1-1; no firm D call. Germline V gene sequence: CDR1 SGHRS, CDR2 YFSETQ. The CDR3 runs 15 residues. The V and J ends lost 4 bases and 3 bases respectively, with 16 bases between them.

The rearrangement links TRBV2 to TRBJ2-3, with 7 positions matching TRBD1. Germline loops: CDR1 SNHLY, CDR2 FYNNEI. This CDR3 region has 16 residues. Trimming cost V 8 bases and J 2 bases; bases outside gene matches: 13. CDR3 sequence: CASFPTWDSPTDTQYF. The CDR3 nucleotides read TGTGCCAGCTTCCCTACCTGGGACAGCCCCACAGATACGCAGTATTTT.

The chain has TRBV19 and TRBJ2-1; 8 nucleotides align to TRBD2. The germline CDR1 and CDR2 sequences are LNHDA and SQIVND (reference sequence). The CDR3 is 14 amino acids. J lost 10 bases, V lost 3 bases, and 8 bases had no gene match. The CDR3 protein is CASSMAGGGREQFF. The CDR3 DNA follows: TGTGCCAGTAGTATGGCGGGGGGAGGCAGAGAGCAGTTCTTC.

The gene calls are TRBV5-5 and TRBJ2-7; 9 nucleotides agree with TRBD2. J gave up 1 base and V 4 bases, and 6 bases lay outside the gene matches. Germline V gene lookup returns CDR1 SGHKS and CDR2 YYEKEE (reference sequence). The CDR3 extends over 15 amino acids. The CDR3 loop is CASSLKGLASYEQYF. CDR3 DNA sequence: TGTGCCAGCAGCCTGAAAGGACTAGCGTCCTACGAGCAGTACTTC.

This chain uses TRBV7-9 with TRBJ2-3; D call uncertain. The V gene's germline CDR1 is SEHNR and CDR2 FQNEAQ (reference sequence). The CDR3 runs 14 residues. The V end lost 1 base, the J end lost 3 bases, and 8 bases lay between the germline ends. This CDR3 reads CASSLDFRTDTQYF. The CDR3 region has the DNA TGTGCCAGCAGCTTAGATTTTCGGACAGATACGCAGTATTTT.

V and J are TRBV27 and TRBJ2-1; 7 positions match TRBD2. The germline gives CDR1 MNHEY, CDR2 SMNVEV (reference sequence). The CDR3 spans 18 residues. With 5 bases clipped from V and 0 bases from J, the junction kept 13 bases outside the gene matches. The CDR3 region has the DNA TGTGCCAGCAGTACCGATGGGGGAGGGCCTAGCTCCTACAATGAGCAGTTCTTC. Its translation is CASSTDGGGPSSYNEQFF.

This chain uses TRBV11-3 with TRBJ2-1, with TRBD2 identical over 12 bases. Trimming cost V 4 bases and J 7 bases; bases outside gene matches: 8. The CDR3 totals 16 residues. CDR1 is SGHNT and CDR2 is YENEEA in the germline V gene. The CDR3 loop reads CASSSRLAGELNEQFF. The CDR3 region has the DNA TGTGCCAGCAGCTCAAGACTAGCGGGAGAATTGAATGAGCAGTTCTTC.

The rearrangement uses TRBV7-9 and TRBJ2-1; 8 positions match TRBD1. This CDR3 has 16 amino acids. Germline V gene data show CDR1 as SEHNR and CDR2 as FQNEAQ (reference sequence). V dropped 5 bases and J dropped 3; count of bases not matched to a gene: 9. The CDR3 spells CASSPRTGRNYNEQFF. As DNA, the CDR3 is TGTGCCAGCAGCCCCCGGACAGGGAGGAACTACAATGAGCAGTTCTTC.

This rearrangement joins TRBV4-3 to TRBJ2-7; D may match TRBD1 or TRBD2 (5 bases each). The CDR3 consists of 15 residues. Germline V gene sequence: CDR1 LGHNA, CDR2 YSLEER. The V gene lost 0 bases and the J gene lost 2 bases, with 11 bases spanning the gap. This CDR3 is CASSQDWDRPYEQYF. The CDR3 bases are TGCGCCAGCAGCCAAGATTGGGACCGCCCCTACGAGCAGTACTTC.

This chain joins TRBV30 and TRBJ1-5; perhaps TRBD1 as D (6 bases). The germline V and J ends were trimmed by 0 bases and 4 bases, with 13 bases remaining between them. CDR1 is GTSNPN, CDR2 SVGIG, per germline (reference sequence). This CDR3 has 15 residues. The CDR3 sequence is CAWSVPGQWNQPQHF. The DNA of the CDR3 is TGTGCCTGGAGTGTACCCGGACAGTGGAATCAGCCCCAGCATTTT.

The chain couples TRBV7-2 to TRBJ2-7, with a weak D call TRBD2 (5 bases). The CDR3 runs 14 residues. Germline V CDR1 and CDR2: SGHTA, FQGNSA. Trimming took off 2 bases at V and 1 base at J, with 9 bases between the two ends. DNA for the CDR3: TGTGCCAGCAGCTTAACTAGAGGGTCCTACGAGCAGTACTTC. Encoded protein: CASSLTRGSYEQYF.